A selection of T cell receptor beta chains follows, all from one sample in a study of blood T cell repertoires in COVID-19. Libraries were prepared by immunoSEQ multiplex PCR; TCRdb keeps only in-frame clonotypes and omits some of them. The top ten hold around 12% of the sample, which has some 300,000 clones, around 88% seen once. The source material was peripheral blood. The receptors originated from a woman aged 65 to 85 with COVID-19, enrolled during active disease. CDR3s include the opening cysteine and the closing phenylalanine or tryptophan. The D gene is left open where the match is weak. Expanded clones are given a class, and other clones once, few, many or no size at all.

>12|TRBD2|NA|TRBV6-5|TRBJ2-3
CASSYSGTSWNF
TGTGCCAGCAGTTACTCCGGGACTAGTTGGAATTTT
>16|NA|NA|TRBV7-9|TRBJ1-5
CASSLGQRKGNQPQHF
TGTGCCAGCAGCTTAGGACAGAGAAAGGGCAATCAGCCCCAGCATTTT
>15|TRBD1|NA|TRBV6-5|TRBJ2-1
CASRPEDRAYNEQFF
TGTGCCAGCAGGCCAGAGGACAGGGCGTACAATGAGCAGTTCTTC
>14|TRBD1|NA|TRBV4-1|TRBJ1-2
CASSQERTGDGYTF
TGCGCCAGCAGCCAAGAGAGGACAGGGGATGGCTACACCTTC
>14|TRBD2|NA|TRBV11-2|TRBJ2-7
CASRPTIGGDEQYF
TGTGCCAGCAGGCCAACAATCGGGGGGGACGAGCAGTACTTC
>14|NA|NA|TRBV7-9|TRBJ1-1
CASSQRDKNTEAFF
TGTGCCAGCAGCCAAAGGGACAAGAACACTGAAGCTTTCTTT
>15|TRBD1|NA|TRBV19|TRBJ1-5
CASSTIRQGDQPQHF
TGTGCCAGTAGTACCATCAGACAGGGCGATCAGCCCCAGCATTTT
>15|TRBD2|few|TRBV7-7|TRBJ2-5
CASSPSGGPRETQYF
TGTGCCAGCAGCCCCTCGGGGGGGCCAAGAGAGACCCAGTACTTC
>15|NA|NA|TRBV27|TRBJ1-5
CASSLIRDTDQPQHF
TGTGCCAGCAGCCTCATTCGGGACACCGATCAGCCCCAGCATTTT
>15|TRBD2|NA|TRBV11-2|TRBJ2-7
CASSLVLADLYEQYF
TGTGCCAGCAGCTTAGTCCTAGCGGATCTCTACGAGCAGTACTTC
>13|NA|NA|TRBV7-2|TRBJ1-1
CASSLGSGTEAFF
TGTGCCAGCAGCTTAGGGTCGGGCACTGAAGCTTTCTTT
>15|NA|NA|TRBV6-5|TRBJ1-4
CASSYYRTTNEKLFF
TGTGCCAGCAGTTACTACAGGACAACTAATGAAAAACTGTTTTTT
>17|TRBD1|NA|TRBV5-1|TRBJ1-2
CASSSAVGQGGGYGYTF
TGCGCCAGCAGCTCAGCCGTCGGACAGGGAGGTGGCTATGGCTACACCTTC
>15|NA|NA|TRBV9|TRBJ2-3
CASSVGPQSPDTQYF
TGTGCCAGCAGCGTAGGGCCCCAGTCCCCAGATACGCAGTATTTT
>14|NA|NA|TRBV6-5|TRBJ2-5
CASSYSGKQETQYF
TGTGCCAGCAGTTACTCCGGTAAACAAGAGACCCAGTACTTC
>15|NA|NA|TRBV9|TRBJ2-3
CASSSRGPSADTQYF
TGTGCCAGCAGCTCTCGAGGGCCTAGTGCAGATACGCAGTATTTT
>11|NA|NA|TRBV20-1|TRBJ1-1
CSARAGTEAFF
TGCAGTGCTAGAGCGGGCACTGAAGCTTTCTTT
>15|TRBD1|NA|TRBV24-1|TRBJ1-4
CATSDMDREREKLFF
TGTGCCACCAGTGATATGGACAGGGAACGTGAAAAACTGTTTTTT
>15|TRBD2|NA|TRBV5-6|TRBJ2-7
CASSVSGGTSYEQYF
TGTGCCAGCAGCGTTAGCGGGGGAACCTCCTACGAGCAGTACTTC
>14|NA|NA|TRBV24-1|TRBJ2-2
CATSDPARSGELFF
TGTGCCACCAGTGACCCGGCGAGGTCCGGGGAGCTGTTTTTT
>13|NA|NA|TRBV18|TRBJ1-4
CASSAATNEKLFF
TGTGCCAGCTCGGCCGCAACTAATGAAAAACTGTTTTTT
>16|NA|NA|TRBV27|TRBJ2-2
CASSLYLGVTTGELFF
TGTGCCAGCAGTTTATATCTAGGAGTGACCACCGGGGAGCTGTTTTTT
>12|NA|NA|TRBV2|TRBJ1-6
CASIEETTPLHF
TGTGCCAGCATAGAGGAGACTACACCCCTCCACTTT
>16|TRBD2|NA|TRBV3-1/TRBV3-2|TRBJ2-7
CASSPGTSGGVGEQYF
TGTGCCAGCAGTCCCGGGACTAGCGGGGGGGTGGGAGAGCAGTACTTC
>17|NA|NA|TRBV13|TRBJ2-2
CASSLGLTGWGTGELFF
TGTGCCAGCAGCTTAGGCCTGACAGGATGGGGCACCGGGGAGCTGTTTTTT
>15|TRBD1|once|TRBV7-2|TRBJ2-7
CASSLEQGARGEQYF
TGTGCCAGCAGCTTAGAACAGGGGGCGCGCGGCGAGCAGTACTTC
>12|TRBD1|NA|TRBV30|TRBJ2-5
CACETGAETQYF
TGTGCCTGCGAGACAGGGGCCGAGACCCAGTACTTC